These 2 T cell receptor beta chains originate from one sample sequenced in a study of T cells after yellow fever vaccination. In TCRdb, the 5' RACE reads were re-called with MiXCR into one record per CDR3 protein. The table includes some 320,000 distinct CDR3 sequences, around 8.6% detected once. Sample: CD4+ T cells sorted from PBMCs, taken 5 days after the yellow fever booster vaccination. Source of these receptors: a man younger than 35 who received the YFV17D yellow fever vaccine.

This clonotype was seen only a few times. The J gene is TRBJ2-2, the V gene TRBV6-2 or TRBV6-3; 7 positions match TRBD1. V was clipped by 7 bases and J by 1 base; unmatched bases: 15. CDR1 and CDR2 (germline): MNHEY, SVGEGT. This CDR3 has 18 residues. As DNA, the CDR3 is TGTGCCAGCACCCCGCCTTGGGCCCGGACAGGGAACACCGGGGAGCTGTTTTTT. Translation gives CASTPPWARTGNTGELFF.

The table lists this clonotype with a few counts. This chain uses TRBV4-1 with TRBJ2-3; unclear D gene. The germline CDR1 and CDR2 sequences are MGHRA and YSYEKL. The V gene lost 2 bases and the J gene lost 4 bases, with 7 bases spanning the gap. The CDR3 runs 13 residues. This chain's CDR3 is CASSQQSSDTQYF. The CDR3 nucleotides read TGCGCCAGCAGCCAACAATCTTCAGATACGCAGTATTTT.